Listed below are T cell receptor beta chains from one sample, sequenced in a study of CD4 T cells in relation to SARS-CoV-2 and coronaviruses. No cognate antigen is known for these TCRs. Here immunoSEQ multiplex PCR was the method, and the copy in TCRdb shows in-frame clones only, minus some. The table has approximately 17,000 clones, about 84% seen once. The sequenced sample was CD4+ T cells from PBMCs, cultured in vitro. These receptors originate from a human donor in good health. Each CDR3 is given with its conserved first and last residue. The D gene is left open where the match is weak. Some rows have no size entry. The others give once, few or many, or a class for an expanded clone.

NA NA TRBJ1-1 TRBV5-1 CASSLLGMNTEAFF TGCGCCAGCAGCTTGCTCGGGATGAACACTGAAGCTTTCTTT
few NA TRBJ2-7 TRBV11-2 CASSLDSPYEQYF TGTGCCAGCTCCTTAGACAGCCCCTACGAGCAGTACTTC
NA NA TRBJ1-2 TRBV5-1 CASSFNRDGYTF TGCGCCAGCAGCTTTAACAGGGATGGCTACACCTTC
NA TRBD1 TRBJ1-4 TRBV30 CAWSLPGTGGEKLFF TGTGCCTGGAGCTTACCCGGGACAGGTGGTGAAAAACTGTTTTTT
NA TRBD2 TRBJ2-1 TRBV7-9 CASSPPGLEAGEQFF TGTGCCAGCAGCCCGCCGGGACTAGAAGCAGGTGAGCAGTTCTTC
NA TRBD1 TRBJ1-2 TRBV3-1/TRBV3-2 CASSQPTGGYGYTF TGTGCCAGCAGCCAACCAACAGGGGGCTATGGCTACACCTTC
NA NA TRBJ1-5 TRBV19 CASSIQGSNQPQHF TGTGCCAGTAGCATTCAGGGTAGCAATCAGCCCCAGCATTTT
few TRBD1 TRBJ2-2 TRBV10-3 CAISDPGTGMDGELFF TGTGCCATCAGTGACCCCGGGACAGGGATGGACGGGGAGCTGTTTTTT
NA NA TRBJ2-3 TRBV30 CAWSDNWADTQYF TGTGCCTGGAGTGACAACTGGGCAGATACGCAGTATTTT
NA TRBD1 TRBJ1-4 TRBV10-3 CAIKGTGDANEKLFF TGTGCCATCAAAGGGACAGGGGATGCTAATGAAAAACTGTTTTTT
once TRBD1 TRBJ1-4 TRBV2 CATAETGVREKLFF TGTGCCACAGCGGAGACAGGGGTGAGAGAAAAACTGTTTTTT
NA NA TRBJ2-3 TRBV5-1 CASSLVSPGSTDTQYF TGCGCCAGCAGCTTGGTGTCCCCAGGGAGCACAGATACGCAGTATTTT
NA NA TRBJ2-7 TRBV6-5 CASSYGTPYEQYF TGTGCCAGCAGCTACGGGACACCTTACGAGCAGTACTTC
NA NA TRBJ1-4 TRBV18 CASSPLGTHSTNEKLFF TGTGCCAGCTCACCACTCGGAACACACTCAACTAATGAAAAACTGTTTTTT
NA NA TRBJ1-3 TRBV5-1 CASSPTGLSSGNTIYF TGCGCCAGCAGCCCGACAGGCTTGAGCTCTGGAAACACCATATATTTT
NA NA TRBJ2-5 TRBV30 CAWSSTLQVTQYF TGTGCCTGGAGTTCGACCCTACAAGTGACCCAGTACTTC
NA NA TRBJ1-5 TRBV19 CASSHGGSNQPQHF TGTGCCAGTAGTCATGGGGGGAGCAATCAGCCCCAGCATTTT
NA TRBD2 TRBJ2-3 TRBV29-1 CSVTSGSTDTQYF TGCAGCGTGACTAGCGGGAGTACAGATACGCAGTATTTT
NA NA TRBJ1-3 TRBV10-3 CAISGLQKSENPNTIYF TGTGCCATCAGTGGGCTCCAGAAAAGTGAGAACCCAAACACCATATATTTT
NA TRBD1 TRBJ1-6 TRBV18 CASSPEGAQRNSPLHF TGTGCCAGCTCACCAGAGGGGGCGCAGAGGAATTCACCCCTCCACTTT
NA NA TRBJ2-5 TRBV6-5 CASRVVKETQYF TGTGCCAGCAGGGTAGTGAAAGAGACCCAGTACTTC
NA NA TRBJ2-3 TRBV7-3 CASSLLDKGTDTQYF TGTGCCAGCAGCTTACTGGATAAGGGCACAGATACGCAGTATTTT
NA TRBD1 TRBJ1-3 TRBV3-1/TRBV3-2 CASSQGQARNTIYF TGTGCCAGCAGCCAGGGACAGGCTCGAAACACCATATATTTT
NA TRBD1 TRBJ1-6 TRBV12-5 CASGLGQGANSPLHF TGTGCTAGTGGCCTCGGACAGGGGGCTAATTCACCCCTCCACTTT
NA NA TRBJ1-2 TRBV5-4 CASSLATGGSSGYTF TGTGCCAGCAGCTTGGCCACGGGGGGAAGCTCGGGCTACACCTTC
NA TRBD2 TRBJ2-1 TRBV7-9 CASRASGRTNEQFF TGTGCCAGCAGGGCTAGCGGGAGGACCAATGAGCAGTTCTTC
NA TRBD2 TRBJ2-3 TRBV2 CASTPGLAQADTQYF TGTGCCAGCACTCCGGGACTAGCCCAGGCAGATACGCAGTATTTT
NA NA TRBJ2-1 TRBV7-9 CASSLTTDTNEQFF TGTGCCAGCAGCTTAACCACGGATACCAATGAGCAGTTCTTC
NA NA TRBJ1-2 TRBV18 CASSPQEYYGYTF TGTGCCAGCTCCCCACAGGAGTATTATGGCTACACCTTC
NA NA TRBJ2-3 TRBV6-5 CASQRTVLSDTQYF TGTGCCAGCCAACGGACAGTTCTATCAGATACGCAGTATTTT
NA NA TRBJ1-4 TRBV15 CATSRDHKATNEKLFF TGTGCCACCAGCAGAGATCATAAGGCAACTAATGAAAAACTGTTTTTT
once TRBD1 TRBJ2-7 TRBV27 CASQTGVEQYF TGTGCCAGCCAAACAGGGGTCGAGCAGTACTTC
NA NA TRBJ2-1 TRBV3-1/TRBV3-2 CASSLSEGGGNEQFF TGTGCCAGCAGCCTTTCAGAGGGGGGCGGCAATGAGCAGTTCTTC
NA TRBD1 TRBJ2-5 TRBV5-1 CASRQATGTASETQYF TGCGCCAGCAGGCAAGCGACAGGGACCGCCTCAGAGACCCAGTACTTC
NA NA TRBJ2-6 TRBV7-3 CASSKDSSGANVLTF TGTGCCAGCAGCAAGGACAGCTCTGGGGCCAACGTCCTGACTTTC
NA TRBD2 TRBJ2-7 TRBV3-1/TRBV3-2 CASSALAGSYEQYF TGTGCCAGCAGCGCCCTAGCGGGAAGCTACGAGCAGTACTTC
once TRBD1 TRBJ2-5 TRBV6-5 CASRTTGDETQYF TGTGCCAGCAGAACGACAGGGGACGAGACCCAGTACTTC
NA TRBD1 TRBJ2-5 TRBV24-1 CATSDSARTGGETQYF TGTGCCACCAGTGATTCAGCACGGACAGGCGGGGAGACCCAGTACTTC
NA TRBD2 TRBJ2-1 TRBV27 CASSQTIYLAGGISEQFF TGTGCCAGCAGCCAAACCATATACCTAGCGGGAGGTATTAGTGAGCAGTTCTTC
NA NA TRBJ1-5 TRBV28 CASSLLQGGGNQPQHF TGTGCCAGCAGTTTATTGCAGGGAGGGGGCAATCAGCCCCAGCATTTT
NA TRBD1 TRBJ1-4 TRBV6-5 CASEVKGAGNEKLFF TGTGCCAGCGAAGTGAAGGGGGCGGGTAATGAAAAACTGTTTTTT
few NA TRBJ1-1 TRBV7-8 CASSLLQGNTNTEAFF TGTGCCAGCAGCTTACTACAGGGCAACACGAACACTGAAGCTTTCTTT
few NA TRBJ1-3 TRBV15 CATSRDRAEGNTIYF TGTGCCACCAGCAGAGATCGGGCAGAAGGAAACACCATATATTTT
NA TRBD1 TRBJ2-3 TRBV5-1 CASSLRDRRTDTQYF TGCGCCAGCAGCTTGCGGGACAGACGCACAGATACGCAGTATTTT
NA TRBD2 TRBJ2-5 TRBV30 CAWSVGTSGRGGRETQYF TGTGCCTGGAGTGTAGGGACTAGCGGGAGAGGGGGTCGGGAGACCCAGTACTTC
once TRBD2 TRBJ2-1 TRBV5-1 CASSSTSGSANEQFF TGCGCCAGCAGCTCGACAAGCGGGAGTGCAAATGAGCAGTTCTTC
NA NA TRBJ2-1 TRBV7-8 CASSLAQGGGRATNEQFF TGTGCCAGCAGCTTAGCACAGGGGGGCGGGAGGGCCACCAATGAGCAGTTCTTC
NA NA TRBJ1-1 TRBV7-8 CASSSKTGANTEAFF TGTGCCAGCAGCTCAAAAACAGGAGCGAACACTGAAGCTTTCTTT
NA NA TRBJ1-2 TRBV5-5 CASSLDPSTPYGYTF TGTGCCAGCAGCTTAGACCCTTCCACCCCCTATGGCTACACCTTC
NA TRBD1 TRBJ1-1 TRBV4-1 CASSAPTGATEAFF TGCGCCAGCAGCGCCCCGACAGGGGCCACTGAAGCTTTCTTT
few NA TRBJ1-1 TRBV3-1/TRBV3-2 CASSHRSTEAFF TGTGCCAGCAGCCACAGAAGCACTGAAGCTTTCTTT
few NA TRBJ2-7 TRBV2 CASRRTQSSYEQYF TGTGCCAGCAGGCGGACTCAGAGCTCCTACGAGCAGTACTTC